This T cell receptor beta chain originates from a study of blood T cells in healthy people across ages. Study-level findings and limits: Researchers deemed the diversity estimates from one million T cells underestimates.

In regard to this clonotype: Its specificity is unknown.

With a J-beta primer mix and a sample-barcoded 5' primer, a second PCR ran 7 to 11 cycles. TCRdb passed the 5' RACE reads through MiXCR, listing each CDR3 protein once. This table has roughly 2 million distinct CDR3 sequences, around 50% appearing once. Germline assignment: CDR1 SGHDT and CDR2 YYEEEE. Germline trimming cut 4 bases from V and 5 bases from J; bases unmatched to any gene: 12. CDR3 size: 16 residues. The V and J genes are TRBV5-6 and TRBJ2-3, with 8 positions matching TRBD1. The sequence came from a woman aged 35 to 49 in good health. Input material: blood. Written as DNA, the CDR3 is TGTGCCAGCAGCCGTACCGGGACAGGAGCGGTAGATACGCAGTATTTT. It codes for CASSRTGTGAVDTQYF.